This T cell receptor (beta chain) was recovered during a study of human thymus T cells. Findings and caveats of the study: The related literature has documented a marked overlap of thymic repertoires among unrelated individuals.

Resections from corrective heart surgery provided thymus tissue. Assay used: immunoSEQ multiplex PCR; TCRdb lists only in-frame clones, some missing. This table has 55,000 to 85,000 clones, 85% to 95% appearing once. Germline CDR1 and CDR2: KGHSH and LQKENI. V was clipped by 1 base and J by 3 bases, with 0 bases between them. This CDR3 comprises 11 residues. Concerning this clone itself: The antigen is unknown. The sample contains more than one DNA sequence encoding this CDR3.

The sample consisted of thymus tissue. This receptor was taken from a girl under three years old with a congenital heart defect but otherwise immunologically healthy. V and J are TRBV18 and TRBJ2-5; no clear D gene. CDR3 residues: CASSPQETQYF. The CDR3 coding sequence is TGTGCCAGCTCACCACAAGAGACCCAGTACTTC. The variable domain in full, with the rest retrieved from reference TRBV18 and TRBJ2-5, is NAGVMQNPRHLVRRRGQEARLRCSPMKGHSHVYWYRQLPEEGLKFMVYLQKENIIDESGMPKERFSAEFPKEGPSILRIQQVVRGDSAAYFCASSPQETQYFGPGTRLLVL.